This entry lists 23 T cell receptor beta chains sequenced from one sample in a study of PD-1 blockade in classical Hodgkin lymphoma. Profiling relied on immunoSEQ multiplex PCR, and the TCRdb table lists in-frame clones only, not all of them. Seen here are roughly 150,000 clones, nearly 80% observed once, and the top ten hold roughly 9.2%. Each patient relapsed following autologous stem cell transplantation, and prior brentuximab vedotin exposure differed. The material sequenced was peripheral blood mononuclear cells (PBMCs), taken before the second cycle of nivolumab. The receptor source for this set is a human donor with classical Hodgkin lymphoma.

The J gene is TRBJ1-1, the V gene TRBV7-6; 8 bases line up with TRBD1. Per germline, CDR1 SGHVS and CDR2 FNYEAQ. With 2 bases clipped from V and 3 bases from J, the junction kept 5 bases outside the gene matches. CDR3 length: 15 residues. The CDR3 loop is CASSLSGTGHTEAFF. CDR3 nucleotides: TGTGCCAGCAGCTTATCCGGGACAGGCCACACTGAAGCTTTCTTT.

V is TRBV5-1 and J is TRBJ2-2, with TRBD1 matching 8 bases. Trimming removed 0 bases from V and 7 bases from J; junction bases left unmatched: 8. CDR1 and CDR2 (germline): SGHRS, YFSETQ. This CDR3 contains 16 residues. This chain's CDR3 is CASSLGEQGAHGELFF. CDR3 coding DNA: TGCGCCAGCAGCTTGGGAGAGCAGGGGGCCCACGGGGAGCTGTTTTTT.

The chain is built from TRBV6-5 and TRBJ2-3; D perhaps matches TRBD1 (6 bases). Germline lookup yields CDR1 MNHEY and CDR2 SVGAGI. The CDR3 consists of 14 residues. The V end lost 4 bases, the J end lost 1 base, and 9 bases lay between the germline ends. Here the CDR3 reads CASSFRQGTDTQYF. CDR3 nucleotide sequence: TGTGCCAGCAGTTTCCGACAGGGCACAGATACGCAGTATTTT.

CDR3 sequence (DNA): TGTGCCATCAGTGAGTGGCTGCGACAGGACTCTGGAAACACCATATATTTT. Its translation is CAISEWLRQDSGNTIYF. The chain carries TRBV10-3 and TRBJ1-3, with a possible D match to TRBD1 (6 bases). Trimming cost V 1 base and J 0 bases, with 13 bases left between them. This CDR3 region has 17 residues. CDR1 and CDR2 (germline): ENHRY, SYGVKD.

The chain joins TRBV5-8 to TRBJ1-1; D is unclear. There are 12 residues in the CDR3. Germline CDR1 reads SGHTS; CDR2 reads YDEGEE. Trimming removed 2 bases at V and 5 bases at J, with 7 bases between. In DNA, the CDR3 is TGTGCCAGCAGCTTAGGATGGACTGAAGCTTTCTTT. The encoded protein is CASSLGWTEAFF.

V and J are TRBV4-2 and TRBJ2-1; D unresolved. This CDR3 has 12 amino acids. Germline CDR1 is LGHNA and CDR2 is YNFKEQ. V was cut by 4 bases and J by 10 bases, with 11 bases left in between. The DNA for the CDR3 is TGTGCCAGCAGCCGAGGACCTGAGGAGCAGTTCTTC. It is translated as CASSRGPEEQFF.

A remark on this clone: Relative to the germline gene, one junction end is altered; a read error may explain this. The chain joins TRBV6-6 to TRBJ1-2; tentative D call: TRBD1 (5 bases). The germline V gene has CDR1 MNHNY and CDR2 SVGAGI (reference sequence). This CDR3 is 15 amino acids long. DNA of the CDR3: TGTGCCATCAGTGAGTCCGGGGCAGGGCTCTATGGCTACACCTTC. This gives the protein CAISESGAGLYGYTF.

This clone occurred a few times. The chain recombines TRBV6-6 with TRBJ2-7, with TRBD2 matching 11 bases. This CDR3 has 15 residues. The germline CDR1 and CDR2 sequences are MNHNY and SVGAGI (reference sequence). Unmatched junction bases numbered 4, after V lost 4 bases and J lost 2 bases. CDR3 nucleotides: TGTGCCAGCAGTTTGTTTAGCGGGAGGGCCTACGAGCAGTACTTC. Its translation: CASSLFSGRAYEQYF.

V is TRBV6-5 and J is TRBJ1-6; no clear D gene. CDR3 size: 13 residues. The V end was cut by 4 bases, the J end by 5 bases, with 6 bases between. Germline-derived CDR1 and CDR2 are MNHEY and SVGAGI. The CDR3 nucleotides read TGTGCCAGCAGTTTTAAAGATAATTCACCCCTCCACTTT. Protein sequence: CASSFKDNSPLHF.

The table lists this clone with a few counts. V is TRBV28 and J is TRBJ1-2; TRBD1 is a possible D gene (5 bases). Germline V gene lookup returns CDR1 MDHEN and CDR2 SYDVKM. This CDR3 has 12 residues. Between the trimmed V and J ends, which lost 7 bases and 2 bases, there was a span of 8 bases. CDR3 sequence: CASKEGNYGYTF. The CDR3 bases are TGTGCCAGCAAAGAGGGGAACTATGGCTACACCTTC.

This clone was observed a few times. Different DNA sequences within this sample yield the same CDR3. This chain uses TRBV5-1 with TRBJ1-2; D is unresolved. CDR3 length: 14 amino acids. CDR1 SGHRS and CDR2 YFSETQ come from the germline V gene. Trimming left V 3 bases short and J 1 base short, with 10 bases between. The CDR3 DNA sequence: TGCGCCAGCAGCTCCACGGGCCTTAACTATGGCTACACCTTC. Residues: CASSSTGLNYGYTF.

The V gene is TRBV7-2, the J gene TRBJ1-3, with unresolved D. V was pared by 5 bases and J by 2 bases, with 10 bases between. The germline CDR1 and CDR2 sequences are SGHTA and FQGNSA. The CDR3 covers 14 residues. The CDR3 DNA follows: TGTGCCAGCAGCCAAGATGGCACTGGAAACACCATATATTTT. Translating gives CASSQDGTGNTIYF.

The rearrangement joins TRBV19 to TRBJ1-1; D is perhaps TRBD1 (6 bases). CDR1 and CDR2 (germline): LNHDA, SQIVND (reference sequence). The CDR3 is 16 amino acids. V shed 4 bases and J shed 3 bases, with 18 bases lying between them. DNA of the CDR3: TGTGCCAGTAGTAAATCCCTGACAGGAGGAGACACTGAAGCTTTCTTT. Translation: CASSKSLTGGDTEAFF.

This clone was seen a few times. In nucleotides, the CDR3 is TGTGCCAGCTTACAGGAGGTTGACACTGAAGCTTTCTTT. Protein sequence: CASLQEVDTEAFF. The chain links TRBV18 to TRBJ1-1; possibly TRBD1 for D (5 bases). The CDR3 covers 13 residues. Deletions cut 7 bases from V and 3 bases from J, with 12 bases between. The V gene's germline CDR1 is KGHSH and CDR2 LQKENI. Full variable domain (missing parts from reference TRBV18 and TRBJ1-1): NAGVMQNPRHLVRRRGQEARLRCSPMKGHSHVYWYRQLPEEGLKFMVYLQKENIIDESGMPKERFSAEFPKEGPSILRIQQVVRGDSAAYFCASLQEVDTEAFFGQGTRLTVV.

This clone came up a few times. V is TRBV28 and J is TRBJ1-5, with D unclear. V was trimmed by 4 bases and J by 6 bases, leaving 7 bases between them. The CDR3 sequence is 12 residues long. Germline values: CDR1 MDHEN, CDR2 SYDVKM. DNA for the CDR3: TGTGCCAGCAGTTCACATTTTCAGCCCCAGCATTTT. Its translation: CASSSHFQPQHF. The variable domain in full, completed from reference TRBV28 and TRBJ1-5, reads DVKVTQSSRYLVKRTGEKVFLECVQDMDHENMFWYRQDPGLGLRLIYFSYDVKMKEKGDIPEGYSVSREKKERFSLILESASTNQTSMYLCASSSHFQPQHFGDGTRLSIL.

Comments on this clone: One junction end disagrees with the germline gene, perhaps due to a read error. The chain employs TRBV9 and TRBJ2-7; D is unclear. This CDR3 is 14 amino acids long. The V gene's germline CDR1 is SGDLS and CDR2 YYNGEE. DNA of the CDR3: TGTGCCAGCAGTCTGACATCGGTCTCCCACGAGCAGTACTTC. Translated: CASSLTSVSHEQYF.

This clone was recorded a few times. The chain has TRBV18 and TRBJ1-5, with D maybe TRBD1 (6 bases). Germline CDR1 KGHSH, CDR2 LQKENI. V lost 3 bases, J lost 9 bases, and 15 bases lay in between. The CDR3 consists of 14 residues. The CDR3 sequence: CASSPNRARGPQHF. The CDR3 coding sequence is TGTGCCAGCTCACCGAACAGGGCGAGGGGGCCCCAGCATTTT.

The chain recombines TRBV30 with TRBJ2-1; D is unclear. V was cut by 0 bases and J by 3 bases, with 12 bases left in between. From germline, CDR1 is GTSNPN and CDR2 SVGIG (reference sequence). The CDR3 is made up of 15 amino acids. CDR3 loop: CAWSVPHGHYNEQFF. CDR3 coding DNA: TGTGCCTGGAGTGTACCTCACGGGCACTACAATGAGCAGTTCTTC.

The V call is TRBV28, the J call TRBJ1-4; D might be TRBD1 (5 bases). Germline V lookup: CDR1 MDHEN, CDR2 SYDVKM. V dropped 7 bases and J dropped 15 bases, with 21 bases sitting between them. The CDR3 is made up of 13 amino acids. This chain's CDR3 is CASTPMSAGTVFF. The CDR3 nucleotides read TGTGCCAGCACTCCAATGAGCGCCGGGACCGTGTTTTTT.

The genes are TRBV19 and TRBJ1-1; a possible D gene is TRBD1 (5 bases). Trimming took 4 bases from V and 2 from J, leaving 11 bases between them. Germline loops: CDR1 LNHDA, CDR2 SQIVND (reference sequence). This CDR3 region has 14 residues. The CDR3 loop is CASSKQGSNTEAFF. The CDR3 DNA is TGTGCCAGTAGTAAGCAGGGATCTAACACTGAAGCTTTCTTT.

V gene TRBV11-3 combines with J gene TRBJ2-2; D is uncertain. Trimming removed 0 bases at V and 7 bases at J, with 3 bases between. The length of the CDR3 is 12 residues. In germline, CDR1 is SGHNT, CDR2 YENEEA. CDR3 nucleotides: TGTGCCAGCAGCTTAGATGTCGGGGAGCTGTTTTTT. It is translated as CASSLDVGELFF. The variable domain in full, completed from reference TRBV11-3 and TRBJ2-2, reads EAGVVQSPRYKIIEKKQPVAFWCNPISGHNTLYWYLQNLGQGPELLIRYENEEAVDDSQLPKDRFSAERLKGVDSTLKIQPAELGDSAVYLCASSLDVGELFFGEGSRLTVL.

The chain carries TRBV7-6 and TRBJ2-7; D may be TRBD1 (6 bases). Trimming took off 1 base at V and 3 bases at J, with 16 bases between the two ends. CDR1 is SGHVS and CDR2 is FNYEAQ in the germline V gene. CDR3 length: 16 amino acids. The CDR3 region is CASSLGGGRDGYEQYF. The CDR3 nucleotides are TGTGCCAGCAGCTTAGGTGGGGGCCGGGACGGCTACGAGCAGTACTTC.

CDR3 bases: TGTGCCAGCAGCCCCCAAGCGGACAATGAGCAGTTCTTC. It translates to CASSPQADNEQFF. The chain joins TRBV11-1 to TRBJ2-1, with D possibly matching TRBD2 (5 bases). The CDR3 contains 13 residues. Germline V gene sequence: CDR1 SGHAT, CDR2 FQDESV (reference sequence). The germline V and J ends were trimmed by 5 bases and 5 bases, with 10 bases remaining between them.